A single sample gave rise to the 25 T cell receptor beta chains below, sequenced in a study of cytomegalovirus exposure and HLA in healthy donors. A multiplex PCR was run with 60 Vbeta primers and 13 Jbeta primers. The data were produced by immunoSEQ multiplex PCR, yet TCRdb's version contains in-frame clones alone and is incomplete. The data contain hundreds of thousands of clones, 76% of them seen just once; the ten biggest clones take up about 0.63%. Sample: PBMCs. These receptor sequences come from a young man in good health and CMV-seronegative.

The chain recombines TRBV29-1 with TRBJ2-2, with TRBD1 identical over 7 bases. The CDR3 is 15 residues long. Germline V lookup: CDR1 SQVTM, CDR2 ANQGSEA. V was clipped by 4 bases and J by 5 bases; unmatched bases: 10. For the CDR3, the DNA is TGCAGCGTTGTCTCAGTGACAGGGTTGACCGGGGAGCTGTTTTTT. Protein: CSVVSVTGLTGELFF.

The J gene is TRBJ1-2, the V gene TRBV6-1; TRBD1 agrees at 7 bases. CDR3 length: 14 residues. Trimming removed 4 bases from V and 4 bases from J; junction bases left unmatched: 6. Germline V gene lookup returns CDR1 MNHNS and CDR2 SASEGT. For the CDR3, the DNA is TGTGCCAGCAGTGCCGGGACAGCAATCTATGGCTACACCTTC. Translating it yields CASSAGTAIYGYTF.

This clone was seen only a few times. The chain has TRBV28 and TRBJ1-2; TRBD1 is a possible D gene (6 bases). This CDR3 is built from 16 residues. CDR1 is MDHEN, CDR2 SYDVKM, per germline. V was trimmed by 6 bases and J by 7 bases, leaving 24 bases between them. CDR3 coding DNA: TGTGCCAGCAGCTTCATTTCTTCGGGGGGCGCGGTTGGCTACACCTTC. This gives the protein CASSFISSGGAVGYTF.

The rearrangement joins TRBV7-9 to TRBJ2-1; D possibly corresponds to TRBD2 (5 bases). Trimming pared 5 bases from V and 0 bases from J, leaving 14 bases between. From germline, CDR1 is SEHNR and CDR2 FQNEAQ (reference sequence). The CDR3 covers 16 residues. The CDR3 here is CASSTVRGSSYNEQFF. The CDR3, as DNA: TGTGCCAGCAGCACCGTCCGTGGGAGCTCCTACAATGAGCAGTTCTTC.

CDR3 DNA sequence: TGTGCCAGCAGCCCGAGGACCGGGACTATCGGCAATGAGCAGTTCTTC. It specifies CASSPRTGTIGNEQFF. This sequence joins TRBV9 and TRBJ2-1; TRBD2 aligns across 7 bases. V shed 4 bases, J shed 6 bases, and the junction held 13 bases outside the gene matches. This CDR3 is built from 16 residues. The germline gives CDR1 SGDLS, CDR2 YYNGEE.

J is TRBJ1-3 and V is TRBV7-8; the D is unclear. V was shortened by 5 bases and J by 2 bases, with 10 bases between the two germline ends. The CDR3 has 14 residues. CDR1 and CDR2 (germline): SGHVS, FQNEAQ. The CDR3 coding sequence is TGTGCCAGCAGCCCCGGGAGGCCTGGAAACACCATATATTTT. Translating gives CASSPGRPGNTIYF.

This clone was found a few times. The V gene is TRBV9, the J gene TRBJ2-7, with 8 positions matching TRBD2. The CDR3 loop spans 16 amino acids. Germline-derived CDR1 and CDR2 are SGDLS and YYNGEE. V trimming: 3 bases; J trimming: 4 bases; junction bases outside the gene matches: 12. Written as DNA, the CDR3 is TGTGCCAGCAGCGCCCCGAAGATCCGCGGGAGGTACGAGCAGTACTTC. Translating it yields CASSAPKIRGRYEQYF.

This clone was observed once. The chain recombines TRBV19 with TRBJ2-3; 9 nucleotides agree with TRBD1. This CDR3 contains 16 residues. V lost 6 bases, J lost 4 bases, and 11 bases stayed unmatched. Germline CDR1 reads LNHDA; CDR2 reads SQIVND (reference sequence). The CDR3 DNA is TGTGCCAGTAGCGACCAAGGGACAGGGATCCCAGATACGCAGTATTTT. Residues: CASSDQGTGIPDTQYF.

The chain joins TRBV7-9 to TRBJ2-1; tentative D call: TRBD2 (5 bases). This CDR3 region has 13 residues. CDR1 is SEHNR and CDR2 is FQNEAQ in the germline V gene (reference sequence). The ends were cut back, 5 bases at V and 4 bases at J, with 9 bases in the middle. CDR3 sequence: CASSLTGYNEQFF. The CDR3 DNA reads as TGTGCCAGCAGCCTGACGGGGTACAATGAGCAGTTCTTC.

This chain uses TRBV7-3 with TRBJ2-1; TRBD2 agrees at 12 bases. The CDR3 length is 17 residues. CDR1 and CDR2 (germline): SGHTA, FQGTGA. The junction had 10 bases not matched to a gene; V was cut back by 1 base and J by 9 bases. DNA for the CDR3: TGTGCCAGCAGCTTAAACGCTCGACTAGCGGGAGAACGTGAGCAGTTCTTC. Encoded protein: CASSLNARLAGEREQFF.

There are a few counts of this clone. The chain recombines TRBV5-1 with TRBJ2-2; 13 bases match TRBD2. The CDR3 covers 16 residues. The germline V gene has CDR1 SGHRS and CDR2 YFSETQ. V was clipped by 4 bases and J by 7 bases; unmatched bases: 7. In nucleotides, the CDR3 is TGCGCCAGCAGCCCGGGACTAGCGGGAAAGGGCGGGGAGCTGTTTTTT. This encodes CASSPGLAGKGGELFF.

This clone was seen once. The V and J genes are TRBV19 and TRBJ2-1, with D possibly being TRBD2 (5 bases). Germline CDR1 reads LNHDA; CDR2 reads SQIVND (reference sequence). The V and J ends lost 2 bases and 4 bases respectively, with 12 bases between them. The CDR3 is 15 amino acids. This CDR3 is CASSIISGAYNEQFF. As DNA, the CDR3 is TGTGCCAGTAGTATAATAAGCGGAGCTTACAATGAGCAGTTCTTC.

The rearrangement joins TRBV1 to TRBJ2-2; the table's D call, TRBD1, has no DNA check behind it. TRBV1 counts as a pseudogene. The CDR3 loop spans 13 amino acids. Here the CDR3 DNA reads TGCACCAGCAGCCAACCTCAGGGGTGGGAGCTGTTTTTT. This encodes CTSSQPQGWELFF.

The chain couples TRBV12-5 to TRBJ2-4; 9 bases agree with TRBD1. The CDR3 runs to 20 residues. CDR1 is LGHNT, CDR2 FRNRAP, per germline. V was pared by 3 bases and J by 2 bases, with 17 bases of the junction left unmatched. CDR3 nucleotides: TGTGCTAGTGGTTTTAAGCTCCCGGGACAGGGTTGGAAGCCCAAAAACATTCAGTACTTC. The encoded protein is CASGFKLPGQGWKPKNIQYF. Looking up the rest from reference TRBV12-5 and TRBJ2-4 gives the full variable domain: DARVTQTPRHKVTEMGQEVTMRCQPILGHNTVFWYRQTMMQGLELLAYFRNRAPLDDSGMPKDRFSAEMPDATLATLKIQPSEPRDSAVYFCASGFKLPGQGWKPKNIQYFGAGTRLSVL.

This chain connects TRBV28 to TRBJ2-1; D is unclear. CDR3 size: 11 residues. Deletions cut 4 bases from V and 8 bases from J, with 6 bases between. Per the germline V gene, CDR1 is MDHEN and CDR2 is SYDVKM. The CDR3 nucleotides are TGTGCCAGCAGTTCCTTGTATGAGCAGTTCTTC. Translation: CASSSLYEQFF.

The chain has TRBV28 and TRBJ1-2, with 8 bases matching TRBD1. V was clipped by 8 bases and J by 8 bases; unmatched bases: 13. The length of the CDR3 is 14 residues. Germline assignment: CDR1 MDHEN and CDR2 SYDVKM. For the CDR3, the DNA is TGTGCCAGCTTCGAATCGAGCAGGGGGCAGGGCTACACCTTC. Residues: CASFESSRGQGYTF.

This clone was picked up a small number of times. The CDR3 spells CASSFGGTGFQPQHF. CDR3 bases: TGTGCCAGCAGTTTCGGCGGGACAGGGTTTCAGCCCCAGCATTTT. V usage is TRBV28 and J usage is TRBJ1-5, with 9 bases identical to TRBD1. This CDR3 is 15 amino acids long. V lost 3 bases to trimming and J lost 6 bases; unmatched junction nucleotides: 6. The V gene's germline CDR1 is MDHEN and CDR2 SYDVKM.

The rearrangement joins TRBV7-9 to TRBJ2-7, with D tentatively TRBD2 (6 bases). Germline V gives CDR1 SEHNR, CDR2 FQNEAQ (reference sequence). Trimming took off 5 bases at V and 0 bases at J, with 17 bases between the two ends. CDR3 length: 16 amino acids. This chain's CDR3 is CASSPARGPSSYEQYF. As DNA, the CDR3 is TGTGCCAGCAGCCCGGCGCGGGGTCCTAGCTCCTACGAGCAGTACTTC. The complete variable domain, with remaining parts taken from reference TRBV7-9 and TRBJ2-7, reads DTGVSQNPRHKITKRGQNVTFRCDPISEHNRLYWYRQTLGQGPEFLTYFQNEAQLEKSRLLSDRFSAERPKGSFSTLEIQRTEQGDSAMYLCASSPARGPSSYEQYFGPGTRLTVT.

The V gene is TRBV7-8, the J gene TRBJ1-1, with 7 nucleotides matching TRBD1. Germline CDR1 SGHVS, CDR2 FQNEAQ. The CDR3 is 15 amino acids. Trimming at V came to 6 bases and at J to 3 bases, leaving 10 bases not matched to a gene. The CDR3 DNA follows: TGTGCCAGCAGGACGACCGGGACAGACTACACTGAAGCTTTCTTT. This encodes CASRTTGTDYTEAFF.

This chain connects TRBV28 to TRBJ1-2; D is perhaps TRBD1 (5 bases). The length of the CDR3 is 13 residues. The germline V gene has CDR1 MDHEN and CDR2 SYDVKM. V lost 4 bases to trimming and J lost 4 bases, with 10 bases between them. The CDR3 sequence: CASSSRTLYGYTF. In nucleotides, the CDR3 is TGTGCCAGCAGTTCGAGGACACTCTATGGCTACACCTTC.

This clone turned up a few times. The V call is TRBV10-3, the J call TRBJ2-7, with 9 bases that match TRBD2. Germline loops: CDR1 ENHRY, CDR2 SYGVKD. This CDR3 contains 14 residues. After removal of 3 bases from V and 3 bases from J, the junction contained 3 bases not matched to a gene. The chain's CDR3 is CAISDPAGGYEQYF. DNA for the CDR3: TGTGCCATCAGTGACCCAGCGGGAGGCTACGAGCAGTACTTC.

The V call is TRBV30, the J call TRBJ2-4; possibly TRBD1 for D (5 bases). Germline-derived CDR1 and CDR2 are GTSNPN and SVGIG (reference sequence). Trimming took off 1 base at V and 0 bases at J, with 19 bases between the two ends. The CDR3 is 18 amino acids. The CDR3 region has the DNA TGTGCCTGGAGTGCTAGGGGTCAGGTGTTAAGAGCCAAAAACATTCAGTACTTC. Residues: CAWSARGQVLRAKNIQYF.

The chain is built from TRBV4-1 and TRBJ2-7; 10 bases match TRBD1. Germline lookup yields CDR1 MGHRA and CDR2 YSYEKL. The CDR3 extends over 17 amino acids. J lost 2 bases, V lost 3 bases, and 10 bases had no gene match. The CDR3 nucleotides read TGCGCCAGCAGCCATATCATCCGGGACAGGGGTGCCTACGAGCAGTACTTC. Protein product: CASSHIIRDRGAYEQYF.

V usage is TRBV6-5 and J usage is TRBJ2-3; possibly TRBD2 for D (6 bases). Trimming took 6 bases from V and 1 from J, leaving 11 bases between them. Germline V gene lookup returns CDR1 MNHEY and CDR2 SVGAGI. The CDR3 sequence is 14 residues long. The CDR3 coding sequence is TGTGCCAGCAGCGCCCCTAGCGGCACAGATACGCAGTATTTT. Translating it yields CASSAPSGTDTQYF.

V gene TRBV2 combines with J gene TRBJ2-7; 7 bases map to TRBD1. The CDR3 has 15 residues. V gave up 5 bases and J gave up 1 base; unmatched junction bases: 8. Germline V gene sequence: CDR1 SNHLY, CDR2 FYNNEI. The CDR3 sequence is CASSKEQGSSYEQYF. The CDR3 coding sequence is TGTGCCAGCAGTAAGGAACAGGGGTCGTCCTACGAGCAGTACTTC.